A selection of T cell receptor beta chains follows, all from one sample in a study of blood T cells in healthy people across ages. Using its own MiXCR run on the 5' RACE reads, TCRdb lists one record per CDR3 protein. The data show hundreds of thousands of distinct CDR3 sequences, about 28% seen once. The sample taken for sequencing was blood. Receptor source: a woman of 80 years or more in good health. CDR3s include the opening cysteine and the closing phenylalanine or tryptophan. Each record gives: D gene, J gene, clone size, V gene, CDR3 protein, CDR3 DNA. D genes are given only for firm matches. Not all rows give a size; the values are once, few, many and, for expanded clones, a class.

d_call: .
j_call: TRBJ1-4
clone_size: few
v_call: TRBV11-2
cdr3_aa: CASSLMPGFDEKLFF
cdr3_nt: TGTGCCAGCAGCTTAATGCCCGGGTTCGATGAAAAACTGTTTTTT

d_call: TRBD1
j_call: TRBJ1-5
clone_size: .
v_call: TRBV4-2
cdr3_aa: CASSQETGSNQPQHF
cdr3_nt: TGTGCCAGCAGCCAGGAGACAGGGAGCAATCAGCCCCAGCATTTT

d_call: .
j_call: TRBJ2-3
clone_size: many
v_call: TRBV5-6
cdr3_aa: CASSRLPGGTDTQYF
cdr3_nt: TGTGCCAGCAGCCGTCTCCCGGGGGGCACAGATACGCAGTATTTT

d_call: .
j_call: TRBJ1-5
clone_size: once
v_call: TRBV6-1
cdr3_aa: CASSEDGGNQPQHF
cdr3_nt: TGTGCCAGCAGTGAAGATGGTGGCAATCAGCCCCAGCATTTT

d_call: .
j_call: TRBJ2-1
clone_size: .
v_call: TRBV7-9
cdr3_aa: CASSPRGYLLNEQFF
cdr3_nt: TGTGCCAGCAGCCCTAGAGGGTACCTACTCAATGAGCAGTTCTTC

d_call: .
j_call: TRBJ1-3
clone_size: .
v_call: TRBV12-3/TRBV12-4
cdr3_aa: CASSPDSGNTIYF
cdr3_nt: TGTGCCAGCAGCCCAGACTCTGGAAACACCATATATTTT

d_call: .
j_call: TRBJ1-5
clone_size: few
v_call: TRBV6-5
cdr3_aa: CASSPPRNTNQPQHF
cdr3_nt: TGTGCCAGCAGTCCCCCCCGGAACACCAATCAGCCCCAGCATTTT

d_call: TRBD1
j_call: TRBJ1-3
clone_size: .
v_call: TRBV29-1
cdr3_aa: CSATGGRAGNTIYF
cdr3_nt: TGCAGCGCGACAGGGGGAAGGGCTGGAAACACCATATATTTT

d_call: .
j_call: TRBJ2-2
clone_size: .
v_call: TRBV5-1
cdr3_aa: CASTDSQGNTGELCF
cdr3_nt: TGCGCCAGCACCGACTCCCAGGGTAACACCGGGGAGCTGTGTTTT

d_call: TRBD1
j_call: TRBJ2-1
clone_size: many
v_call: TRBV20-1
cdr3_aa: CSANDRGNEQFF
cdr3_nt: TGCAGTGCTAACGACAGGGGGAATGAGCAGTTCTTC

d_call: .
j_call: TRBJ1-5
clone_size: many
v_call: TRBV2
cdr3_aa: CASKREGVNQPQHF
cdr3_nt: TGTGCCAGCAAAAGGGAGGGGGTCAATCAGCCCCAGCATTTT

d_call: .
j_call: TRBJ2-5
clone_size: .
v_call: TRBV7-9
cdr3_aa: CTSSPARRAGETQYF
cdr3_nt: TGCACCAGCAGCCCAGCACGACGGGCGGGGGAGACCCAGTACTTC

d_call: TRBD2
j_call: TRBJ2-1
clone_size: .
v_call: TRBV13
cdr3_aa: CASSRKKAGVAINEQFF
cdr3_nt: TGTGCCAGCAGCCGAAAAAAAGCGGGGGTAGCCATCAATGAGCAGTTCTTC

d_call: TRBD1
j_call: TRBJ1-2
clone_size: few
v_call: TRBV5-6
cdr3_aa: CASSSPGTGWFEGYTF
cdr3_nt: TGTGCCAGCAGCTCTCCCGGGACAGGGTGGTTTGAAGGCTACACCTTC

d_call: .
j_call: TRBJ2-5
clone_size: .
v_call: TRBV7-8
cdr3_aa: CAGSLGVNEQYF
cdr3_nt: TGTGCCGGCAGCTTAGGGGTGAATGAGCAGTACTTC

d_call: TRBD1
j_call: TRBJ2-2
clone_size: .
v_call: TRBV5-1
cdr3_aa: CASSSGTGTTGELFF
cdr3_nt: TGCGCCAGCAGCTCCGGGACAGGGACCACCGGGGAGCTGTTTTTT

d_call: TRBD2
j_call: TRBJ2-3
clone_size: few
v_call: TRBV7-2
cdr3_aa: CASSSRLAGGLNTDTLYF
cdr3_nt: TGTGCCAGCAGCTCAAGACTAGCGGGGGGGTTGAACACAGATACGCTGTATTTT

d_call: .
j_call: TRBJ1-2
clone_size: many
v_call: TRBV4-1
cdr3_aa: CASSQDRQYGYTF
cdr3_nt: TGCGCCAGCAGCCAAGATAGACAGTATGGCTACACCTTC

d_call: .
j_call: TRBJ1-2
clone_size: .
v_call: TRBV3-1
cdr3_aa: CASSQDRRGGGYTF
cdr3_nt: TGTGCCAGCAGCCAAGACCGGAGGGGTGGCGGCTACACCTTC

d_call: TRBD2
j_call: TRBJ2-1
clone_size: .
v_call: TRBV12-3/TRBV12-4
cdr3_aa: CASRETSGGPNNEQFF
cdr3_nt: TGTGCCAGCAGAGAGACTAGCGGGGGGCCTAACAATGAGCAGTTCTTC

d_call: .
j_call: TRBJ2-5
clone_size: many
v_call: TRBV7-2
cdr3_aa: CASNSRQYNEQYF
cdr3_nt: TGTGCCAGCAACTCACGACAGTACAATGAGCAGTACTTC

d_call: .
j_call: TRBJ2-5
clone_size: many
v_call: TRBV24-1
cdr3_aa: CATSEGRVKETQYF
cdr3_nt: TGTGCCACCAGTGAAGGACGGGTAAAAGAGACCCAGTACTTC

d_call: .
j_call: TRBJ2-2
clone_size: many
v_call: TRBV7-9
cdr3_aa: CASSERTGELFF
cdr3_nt: TGTGCCAGCAGTGAGAGGACCGGGGAGCTGTTTTTT

d_call: .
j_call: TRBJ2-7
clone_size: .
v_call: TRBV25-1
cdr3_aa: CASSDLTLQYF
cdr3_nt: TGTGCCAGCAGTGATCTGACTCTACAGTACTTC

d_call: TRBD1
j_call: TRBJ1-5
clone_size: .
v_call: TRBV20-1
cdr3_aa: CSAPGQGGEQPQHF
cdr3_nt: TGCAGTGCTCCGGGACAGGGGGGAGAGCAGCCCCAGCATTTT

d_call: .
j_call: TRBJ2-7
clone_size: .
v_call: TRBV15
cdr3_aa: CATSRGGGQYNEQYF
cdr3_nt: TGTGCCACCAGCAGAGGAGGGGGGCAGTACAATGAGCAGTACTTC

d_call: .
j_call: TRBJ2-3
clone_size: .
v_call: TRBV29-1
cdr3_aa: CSVIRTPDFTDTQYF
cdr3_nt: TGCAGCGTTATACGGACTCCCGATTTCACAGATACGCAGTATTTT

d_call: TRBD1
j_call: TRBJ1-4
clone_size: .
v_call: TRBV2
cdr3_aa: CASSGGGQGDEKLFF
cdr3_nt: TGTGCCAGCAGTGGAGGGGGACAGGGAGATGAAAAACTGTTTTTT

d_call: TRBD2
j_call: TRBJ2-7
clone_size: .
v_call: TRBV5-1
cdr3_aa: CASSLEPGLAGHYEQYF
cdr3_nt: TGCGCCAGCAGCTTGGAGCCGGGACTAGCGGGGCACTACGAGCAGTACTTC

d_call: .
j_call: TRBJ1-1
clone_size: few
v_call: TRBV5-1
cdr3_aa: CASSFWQGPLNTEAFF
cdr3_nt: TGCGCCAGCAGCTTTTGGCAGGGGCCTTTGAACACTGAAGCTTTCTTT

d_call: .
j_call: TRBJ2-7
clone_size: once
v_call: TRBV29-1
cdr3_aa: CSILAGLSEQYF
cdr3_nt: TGCAGCATCCTGGCGGGACTCAGCGAGCAGTACTTC

d_call: TRBD1
j_call: TRBJ1-1
clone_size: .
v_call: TRBV2
cdr3_aa: CASSFRQGGEAFF
cdr3_nt: TGTGCCAGCAGTTTTAGACAGGGCGGTGAAGCTTTCTTT

d_call: .
j_call: TRBJ1-2
clone_size: once
v_call: TRBV20-1
cdr3_aa: CSATDSYFNYGYTF
cdr3_nt: TGCAGTGCTACCGACAGCTACTTTAACTATGGCTACACCTTC

d_call: .
j_call: TRBJ1-1
clone_size: many
v_call: TRBV20-1
cdr3_aa: CSAVKDTEAFF
cdr3_nt: TGCAGTGCAGTGAAGGACACTGAAGCTTTCTTT

d_call: TRBD2
j_call: TRBJ2-7
clone_size: many
v_call: TRBV4-2
cdr3_aa: CASSLEAGGNYEQYF
cdr3_nt: TGTGCCAGCAGCCTCGAAGCGGGGGGCAACTACGAGCAGTACTTC

d_call: .
j_call: TRBJ2-1
clone_size: .
v_call: TRBV10-3
cdr3_aa: CAATMGRPYNEQFF
cdr3_nt: TGTGCCGCGACCATGGGGCGGCCCTACAATGAGCAGTTCTTC

d_call: TRBD1
j_call: TRBJ2-7
clone_size: .
v_call: TRBV28
cdr3_aa: CASSPSGTGDLSGPNYEQYF
cdr3_nt: TGTGCCAGCAGTCCCTCCGGGACAGGAGACCTTAGCGGTCCTAACTACGAGCAGTACTTC

d_call: TRBD1
j_call: TRBJ2-7
clone_size: many
v_call: TRBV5-1
cdr3_aa: CASSSGTGYIYEQYF
cdr3_nt: TGCGCCAGCAGCTCCGGGACAGGGTACATCTACGAGCAGTACTTC

d_call: TRBD1
j_call: TRBJ1-1
clone_size: few
v_call: TRBV14
cdr3_aa: CASSQDLTGLSEAFF
cdr3_nt: TGTGCCAGCAGCCAAGACCTGACAGGGTTGAGTGAAGCTTTCTTT

d_call: TRBD1
j_call: TRBJ1-1
clone_size: few
v_call: TRBV30
cdr3_aa: CAWSVRAGGFTEAFF
cdr3_nt: TGTGCCTGGAGTGTACGGGCAGGGGGATTCACTGAAGCTTTCTTT

d_call: .
j_call: TRBJ2-3
clone_size: .
v_call: TRBV27
cdr3_aa: CASSLRRDGDTQYF
cdr3_nt: TGTGCCAGCAGTTTAAGGCGGGATGGGGATACGCAGTATTTT

d_call: TRBD1
j_call: TRBJ1-4
clone_size: many
v_call: TRBV3-1
cdr3_aa: CASSRPWTGGEKLFF
cdr3_nt: TGTGCCAGCAGCCGACCGTGGACAGGGGGCGAAAAACTGTTTTTT